The rows below give T cell receptor beta chains drawn from one sample of a study of Graves' ophthalmopathy and Graves' hyperthyroidism. TCRdb fed the multiplex PCR reads into MiXCR, producing one record per CDR3 protein. The sample gives around 600,000 distinct CDR3 sequences, 35% to 50% of which show up once; roughly 3.5% is in the top ten. Sample: peripheral blood. All receptors derive from an adult man with Graves' ophthalmopathy. CDR3s include the opening cysteine and the closing phenylalanine or tryptophan. Each record gives: CDR3 protein, CDR3 DNA, J gene, V gene, clone size, D gene. D genes are given only for firm matches. Part of the rows lack a size; the others show once, few, many or a class for expanded clones.

cdr3_aa: CSARTVDEKLFF
cdr3_nt: TGCAGTGCTAGGACAGTAGATGAAAAACTGTTTTTT
j_call: TRBJ1-4
v_call: TRBV20-1
clone_size: many
d_call: NA

cdr3_aa: CASNGGQGPFSGANVLTF
cdr3_nt: TGTGCCAGCAACGGTGGACAGGGCCCTTTCTCTGGGGCCAACGTCCTGACTTTC
j_call: TRBJ2-6
v_call: TRBV9
clone_size: many
d_call: TRBD1

cdr3_aa: CATSDHTSSGETQYF
cdr3_nt: TGTGCCACCAGTGACCATACCTCGAGTGGGGAGACCCAGTACTTC
j_call: TRBJ2-5
v_call: TRBV24-1
clone_size: many
d_call: NA

cdr3_aa: CATKTSGARGEQYF
cdr3_nt: TGTGCCACCAAGACTAGCGGGGCCCGGGGTGAGCAGTACTTC
j_call: TRBJ2-7
v_call: TRBV19
clone_size: few
d_call: TRBD2

cdr3_aa: CATSSGTGKDTEAFF
cdr3_nt: TGTGCCACCAGCAGTGGGACAGGGAAGGACACTGAAGCTTTCTTT
j_call: TRBJ1-1
v_call: TRBV15
clone_size: many
d_call: TRBD1

cdr3_aa: CASSAPAVVSSNYGYTF
cdr3_nt: TGTGCCAGCAGCGCCCCAGCGGTGGTCAGCTCTAACTATGGCTACACCTTC
j_call: TRBJ1-2
v_call: TRBV9
clone_size: many
d_call: NA

cdr3_aa: CSAKGTGSSYEQYF
cdr3_nt: TGCAGCGCTAAGGGGACGGGTAGCTCCTACGAGCAGTACTTC
j_call: TRBJ2-7
v_call: TRBV29-1
clone_size: many
d_call: NA

cdr3_aa: CASSLPVLPPGANVLTF
cdr3_nt: TGTGCCAGCAGCTTGCCGGTCCTCCCCCCTGGGGCCAACGTCCTGACTTTC
j_call: TRBJ2-6
v_call: TRBV5-8
clone_size: many
d_call: NA

cdr3_aa: CASSSATGTPYEQYF
cdr3_nt: TGTGCCAGCAGCTCTGCCACCGGGACCCCCTACGAGCAGTACTTC
j_call: TRBJ2-7
v_call: TRBV7-9
clone_size: many
d_call: NA

cdr3_aa: CAWSSSGNTIYF
cdr3_nt: TGTGCCTGGAGTAGCTCTGGAAACACCATATATTTT
j_call: TRBJ1-3
v_call: TRBV30
clone_size: NA
d_call: NA

cdr3_aa: CSAHRGRSYEQYF
cdr3_nt: TGCAGTGCTCACAGGGGGAGGTCCTACGAGCAGTACTTC
j_call: TRBJ2-7
v_call: TRBV20-1
clone_size: NA
d_call: TRBD1

cdr3_aa: CASSLVGERNTGELFF
cdr3_nt: TGTGCCAGCAGCTTGGTGGGGGAACGGAACACCGGGGAGCTGTTTTTT
j_call: TRBJ2-2
v_call: TRBV5-6
clone_size: NA
d_call: NA

cdr3_aa: CASSPRTGQGNTIYF
cdr3_nt: TGCGCCAGCAGCCCCCGGACAGGGCAAGGAAACACCATATATTTT
j_call: TRBJ1-3
v_call: TRBV4-1
clone_size: few
d_call: TRBD1

cdr3_aa: CASSLSSFIFYGYTF
cdr3_nt: TGTGCCAGCAGCTTAAGTTCGTTCATATTCTACGGCTACACCTTC
j_call: TRBJ1-2
v_call: TRBV7-9
clone_size: many
d_call: NA

cdr3_aa: CASSLWAASYEQYF
cdr3_nt: TGTGCCAGCAGCTTATGGGCGGCGTCCTACGAGCAGTACTTC
j_call: TRBJ2-7
v_call: TRBV7-2
clone_size: many
d_call: NA

cdr3_aa: CASSLVLGTQYF
cdr3_nt: TGTGCCAGCAGCTTGGTGTTGGGGACCCAGTACTTC
j_call: TRBJ2-5
v_call: TRBV5-1
clone_size: few
d_call: NA

cdr3_aa: CASSETRDSSSYNSPLHF
cdr3_nt: TGTGCCAGCAGTGAAACTAGGGACTCAAGCTCCTATAATTCACCCCTCCACTTT
j_call: TRBJ1-6
v_call: TRBV12-3/TRBV12-4
clone_size: NA
d_call: NA

cdr3_aa: CASSQGAGTGTETQYF
cdr3_nt: TGTGCCAGCAGCCAAGGAGCCGGGACCGGGACGGAGACCCAGTACTTC
j_call: TRBJ2-5
v_call: TRBV4-2
clone_size: few
d_call: NA

cdr3_aa: CASSYSFSGNTIYF
cdr3_nt: TGTGCCAGCAGTTACAGCTTCTCTGGAAACACCATATATTTT
j_call: TRBJ1-3
v_call: TRBV6-5
clone_size: many
d_call: NA

cdr3_aa: CSRQKNTEAFF
cdr3_nt: TGCAGCCGACAGAAGAACACTGAAGCTTTCTTT
j_call: TRBJ1-1
v_call: TRBV29-1
clone_size: NA
d_call: NA

cdr3_aa: CASLGDTQYF
cdr3_nt: TGCGCCAGCTTGGGAGATACGCAGTATTTT
j_call: TRBJ2-3
v_call: TRBV10-2
clone_size: few
d_call: NA

cdr3_aa: CASSLAASGTGGYEQYF
cdr3_nt: TGTGCCAGCAGCTTAGCCGCCAGCGGGACAGGGGGTTACGAGCAGTACTTC
j_call: TRBJ2-7
v_call: TRBV7-8
clone_size: many
d_call: TRBD1

cdr3_aa: CALSEDNYGYTF
cdr3_nt: TGTGCCTTGAGTGAGGATAACTATGGCTACACCTTC
j_call: TRBJ1-2
v_call: TRBV19
clone_size: NA
d_call: NA